This section outlines one T cell receptor (beta chain) sequence together with its context. This sample is part of a study of blood T cell repertoires in COVID-19. Data came from immunoSEQ multiplex PCR; TCRdb stores just in-frame clones and leaves some out. The repertoire has approximately 50,000 clones, 65% to 90% of them found once; the top ten carry roughly 10%. J was trimmed by 8 bases and V by 2 bases; bases with no gene match: 8. Germline CDR1 is LGHNT and CDR2 is FRNRAP. The CDR3 runs to 16 residues. The chain carries TRBV12-5 and TRBJ2-1, with TRBD2 identical over 11 bases. The material sequenced was peripheral blood. The sequence came from a human donor in a cohort sampled during active COVID-19. The CDR3 region is CASGLTLAGVFDEQFF. As DNA, the CDR3 is TGTGCTAGTGGTTTGACACTAGCGGGAGTTTTTGATGAGCAGTTCTTC.